The clone carrying this T cell receptor (beta chain) came up many times. What it recognizes is unknown. Arm-PCR of CDR3 regions with iRepertoire HTBI primers generated TCR beta libraries. In the original analysis: Overall, samples carried some 67 TRBV and 14 TRBJ segments. Each CDR3 protein gets one entry after TCRdb re-called the multiplex PCR reads with MiXCR. The V and J calls were not made by the authors but by TCRdb's processing. The table lists 600,000 to 650,000 distinct CDR3 sequences, 16% of them singletons. Specified time point: newly diagnosed GD, antithyroid drugs for less than 3 months. RNA isolated from PBMCs was used to make the TCR library. The data are from a study of regulatory T cells in long-lasting Graves disease. Per the germline V gene, CDR1 is DFQATT and CDR2 is SNEGSKA (reference sequence). Trimming shortened V by 1 base and J by 7 bases, and 19 bases separated the two germline ends. The CDR3 has 15 amino acids.

Study-wide findings and caveats: Segments TRBV28, TRBJ1-2 and TRBJ2-5 showed preferential usage in persistent disease.

The sample was also linked to a second study, of T cells in Graves' hyperthyroidism and ophthalmopathy.

The chain combines TRBV20-1 with TRBJ1-2; D remains unclear. This receptor was obtained from a woman under 40 with Graves disease. The input for sequencing was peripheral blood mononuclear cells (PBMCs), taken at new diagnosis, from a patient treated with antithyroid drugs. CDR3 region: CSARAWPREISGYTF. CDR3 DNA sequence: TGCAGTGCTAGAGCCTGGCCGAGGGAAATCTCTGGCTACACCTTC.